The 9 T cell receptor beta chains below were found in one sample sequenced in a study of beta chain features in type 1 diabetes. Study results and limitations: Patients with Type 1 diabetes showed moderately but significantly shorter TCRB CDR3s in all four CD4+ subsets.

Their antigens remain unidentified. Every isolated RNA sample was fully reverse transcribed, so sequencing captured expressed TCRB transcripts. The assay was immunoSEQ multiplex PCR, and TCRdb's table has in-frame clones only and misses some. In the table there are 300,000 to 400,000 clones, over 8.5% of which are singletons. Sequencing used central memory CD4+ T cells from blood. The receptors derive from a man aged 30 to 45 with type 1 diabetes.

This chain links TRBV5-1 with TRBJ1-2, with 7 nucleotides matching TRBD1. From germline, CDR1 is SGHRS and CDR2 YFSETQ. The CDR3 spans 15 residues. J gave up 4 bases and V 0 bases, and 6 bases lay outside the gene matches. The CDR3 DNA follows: TGCGCCAGCAGCTTGGAGGAGGGGACAGTCTATGGCTACACCTTC. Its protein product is CASSLEEGTVYGYTF.

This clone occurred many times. The CDR3 protein is CSARVRTQYF. CDR3 nucleotide sequence: TGCAGTGCTAGAGTGCGGACCCAGTACTTC. The V and J genes are TRBV20-1 and TRBJ2-5; D is unclear. The V and J ends lost 1 base and 7 bases respectively, with 4 bases between them. The CDR3 spans 10 residues. Looked up from germline, CDR1 is DFQATT and CDR2 is SNEGSKA (reference sequence).

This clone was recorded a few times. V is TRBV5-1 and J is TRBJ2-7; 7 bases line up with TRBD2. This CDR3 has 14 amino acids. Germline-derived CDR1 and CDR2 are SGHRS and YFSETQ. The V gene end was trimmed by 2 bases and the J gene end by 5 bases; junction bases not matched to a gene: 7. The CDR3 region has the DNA TGCGCCAGCAGCTTAATTGGCGGGAGCGACGAGCAGTACTTC. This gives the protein CASSLIGGSDEQYF.

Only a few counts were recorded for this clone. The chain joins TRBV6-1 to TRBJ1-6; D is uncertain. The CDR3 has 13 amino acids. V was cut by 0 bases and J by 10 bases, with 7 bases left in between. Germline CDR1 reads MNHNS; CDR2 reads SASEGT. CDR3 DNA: TGTGCCAGCAGTGAAGCGGTAAAATCACCCCTCCACTTT. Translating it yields CASSEAVKSPLHF.

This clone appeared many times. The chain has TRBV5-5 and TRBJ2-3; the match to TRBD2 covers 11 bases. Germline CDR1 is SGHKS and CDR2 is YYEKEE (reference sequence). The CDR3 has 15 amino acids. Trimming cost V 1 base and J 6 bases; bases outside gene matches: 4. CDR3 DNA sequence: TGTGCCAGCAGCTTGTTGCCTAGCGGGAGGGATACGCAGTATTTT. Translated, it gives CASSLLPSGRDTQYF.

The CDR3 DNA is TGTGCCAGCAGCCGTGCCTCAGCAAAAGAGACCCAGTACTTC. Translation gives CASSRASAKETQYF. The rearrangement links TRBV7-7 to TRBJ2-5; the D is unclear. CDR3 size: 14 residues. CDR1 SSHAT and CDR2 FNYEAQ come from the germline V gene (reference sequence). V was trimmed by 5 bases and J by 3 bases, leaving 13 bases between them.

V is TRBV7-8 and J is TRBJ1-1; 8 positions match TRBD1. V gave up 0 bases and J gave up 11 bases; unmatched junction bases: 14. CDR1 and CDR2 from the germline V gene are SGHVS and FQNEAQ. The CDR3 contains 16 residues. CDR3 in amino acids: CASSLAPGTGYSGAFF. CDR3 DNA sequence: TGTGCCAGCAGCTTAGCCCCCGGGACAGGTTATTCGGGGGCTTTCTTT.

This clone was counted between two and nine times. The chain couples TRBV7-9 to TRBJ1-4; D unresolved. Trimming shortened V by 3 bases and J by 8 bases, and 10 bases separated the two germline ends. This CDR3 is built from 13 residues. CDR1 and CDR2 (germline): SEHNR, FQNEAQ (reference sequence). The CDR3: CASSFVTSEKLFF. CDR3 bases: TGTGCCAGCAGCTTTGTGACATCCGAAAAACTGTTTTTT.

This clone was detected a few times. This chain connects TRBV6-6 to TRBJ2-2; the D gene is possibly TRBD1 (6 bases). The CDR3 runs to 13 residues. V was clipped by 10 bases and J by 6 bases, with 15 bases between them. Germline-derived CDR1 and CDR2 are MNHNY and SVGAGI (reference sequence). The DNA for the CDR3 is TGTGCCATCCTTGCAGGGGTTTCCGGGGAGCTGTTTTTT. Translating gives CAILAGVSGELFF.